The 15 T cell receptor beta chains reported below all come from one sample, sequenced in a study of identical twins. TCRdb analysed the 5' RACE reads with MiXCR anew, one entry per CDR3 protein. This sample carries 500,000 to 600,000 distinct CDR3 sequences, 22% of them seen once, and the ten largest clones take 0.8% to 1%. This sample was shared with a second study, whose subject was T cells expressing NK-cell markers.

The sample consisted of CD4+ T cells sorted from blood. The receptor set was obtained from a woman under 30 in good health.

The chain recombines TRBV5-6 with TRBJ2-7; D is ambiguous. Germline lookup yields CDR1 SGHDT and CDR2 YYEEEE. The CDR3 has 11 amino acids. Between the trimmed V and J ends, which lost 4 bases and 3 bases, there was a span of 5 bases. Here the CDR3 DNA reads TGTGCCAGCAGCGTGAACTACGAGCAGTACTTC. Protein sequence: CASSVNYEQYF.

This clonotype was counted a few times. The chain recombines TRBV20-1 with TRBJ2-7; D perhaps matches TRBD1 (6 bases). V shed 5 bases and J shed 0 bases, with 14 bases lying between them. CDR1 and CDR2 from the germline V gene are DFQATT and SNEGSKA (reference sequence). The length of the CDR3 is 14 residues. Here the CDR3 DNA reads TGCAGTGCTGGTAGACAGGCCTCCTCCTACGAGCAGTACTTC. Residues: CSAGRQASSYEQYF.

This chain uses TRBV4-1 with TRBJ2-3, with D possibly being TRBD2 (5 bases). V was trimmed by 1 base and J by 4 bases, leaving 12 bases between them. The CDR3 is 15 residues long. Per germline, CDR1 MGHRA and CDR2 YSYEKL. CDR3 in amino acids: CASSQGNGIADTQYF. CDR3 nucleotide sequence: TGCGCCAGCAGCCAAGGAAACGGGATAGCAGATACGCAGTATTTT.

This clonotype appeared many times. V gene TRBV7-2 combines with J gene TRBJ2-2; perhaps TRBD2 as D (5 bases). This CDR3 has 16 residues. The V gene's germline CDR1 is SGHTA and CDR2 FQGNSA. The V gene lost 1 base and the J gene lost 5 bases, with 14 bases spanning the gap. CDR3 sequence: CASSLEVGAGTGELFF. The CDR3 DNA follows: TGTGCCAGCAGCTTAGAGGTGGGAGCAGGAACCGGGGAGCTGTTTTTT.

This clonotype occurred a few times. The chain links TRBV6-5 to TRBJ1-5; D is unresolved. The V gene lost 2 bases and the J gene lost 3 bases, with 11 bases spanning the gap. The CDR3 has 15 residues. Germline CDR1 MNHEY, CDR2 SVGAGI. The CDR3 DNA follows: TGTGCCAGCAGTTACCGAACCGGGGACAATCAGCCCCAGCATTTT. Translation: CASSYRTGDNQPQHF.

This clonotype was picked up many times. V gene TRBV11-2 combines with J gene TRBJ2-2, with D hard to call. The germline gives CDR1 SGHAT, CDR2 FQNNGV. V shed 4 bases and J shed 2 bases, with 5 bases lying between them. The CDR3 contains 13 residues. The DNA of the CDR3 is TGTGCCAGCAGCTCTCTCAACACCGGGGAGCTGTTTTTT. Its protein product is CASSSLNTGELFF.

The rearrangement uses TRBV29-1 and TRBJ2-7; D is ambiguous. CDR3 length: 11 amino acids. Looked up from germline, CDR1 is SQVTM and CDR2 is ANQGSEA. Trimming took 6 bases from V and 5 from J, leaving 11 bases between them. This chain's CDR3 is CSVTTSNEQYF. The CDR3 DNA follows: TGCAGCGTCACAACTTCTAACGAGCAGTACTTC.

In this sample, this clonotype turned up a few times. The rearrangement uses TRBV7-2 and TRBJ2-1; D remains unclear. The CDR3 is made up of 12 amino acids. Trimming removed 2 bases from V and 8 bases from J, with 7 bases in between. The germline gives CDR1 SGHTA, CDR2 FQGNSA. CDR3: CASSLTAYEQFF. Written as DNA, the CDR3 is TGTGCCAGCAGCTTAACCGCGTATGAGCAGTTCTTC.

This rearrangement joins TRBV30 to TRBJ1-1, with no clear D. Trimming shortened V by 2 bases and J by 5 bases, and 15 bases separated the two germline ends. The CDR3 is 14 residues long. Germline values: CDR1 GTSNPN, CDR2 SVGIG (reference sequence). CDR3 coding DNA: TGTGCCTGGAGTATATCGTTTTCCGGGACTGAAGCTTTCTTT. As protein: CAWSISFSGTEAFF.

In its sample, this clonotype was seen many times. The chain employs TRBV29-1 and TRBJ2-7, with D tentatively TRBD1 (6 bases). The CDR3 has 13 amino acids. Trimming shortened V by 5 bases and J by 6 bases, and 17 bases separated the two germline ends. The germline CDR1 and CDR2 sequences are SQVTM and ANQGSEA. CDR3 amino acids: CSVQKAGVGEQYF. The CDR3 DNA follows: TGCAGCGTTCAGAAAGCAGGGGTCGGCGAGCAGTACTTC.

The rearrangement uses TRBV19 and TRBJ2-1; 15 bases match TRBD2. With V trimmed by 4 bases and J by 10 bases, 5 bases remained unmatched. The CDR3 runs to 15 residues. Germline CDR1 reads LNHDA; CDR2 reads SQIVND (reference sequence). CDR3 nucleotides: TGTGCCAGTAGTACGGGACTAGCGGGAGGTGGCGAGCAGTTCTTC. Residues: CASSTGLAGGGEQFF.

The chain joins TRBV1 to TRBJ2-5; the table's D call TRBD1 went unverified against the DNA. TRBV1 is marked as a pseudogene. CDR3 length: 14 residues. CDR3 region: CFLVGTGPGETQYF. CDR3 DNA sequence: TGCTTCCTCGTGGGGACAGGCCCTGGGGAGACCCAGTACTTC.

This clonotype was recorded a few times. The chain joins TRBV29-1 to TRBJ1-1; D remains ambiguous. Germline values: CDR1 SQVTM, CDR2 ANQGSEA. V shed 5 bases and J shed 5 bases, with 15 bases lying between them. There are 13 residues in the CDR3. DNA for the CDR3: TGCAGCGTTAGCCCCGTGGTCGGGACTGAAGCTTTCTTT. It translates to CSVSPVVGTEAFF. Together with reference TRBV29-1 and TRBJ1-1, the CDR3 gives the full variable domain: SAVISQKPSRDICQRGTSLTIQCQVDSQVTMMFWYRQQPGQSLTLIATANQGSEATYESGFVIDKFPISRPNLTFSTLTVSNMSPEDSSIYLCSVSPVVGTEAFFGQGTRLTVV.

The gene calls are TRBV5-1 and TRBJ2-3, with a tentative D call TRBD2 (6 bases). V lost 4 bases to trimming and J lost 8 bases, with 17 bases between them. Looked up from germline, CDR1 is SGHRS and CDR2 is YFSETQ. This CDR3 spans 14 amino acids. This CDR3 is CASSLPGLTSTQYF. The CDR3 region has the DNA TGCGCCAGCAGCCTCCCGGGACTGACATCTACGCAGTATTTT.

CDR3 loop: CSASLGQTNTEAFF. DNA of the CDR3: TGCAGTGCTAGCCTGGGACAGACGAACACTGAAGCTTTCTTT. This rearrangement joins TRBV20-1 to TRBJ1-1; 7 positions match TRBD1. CDR1 is DFQATT, CDR2 SNEGSKA, per germline (reference sequence). The CDR3 covers 14 residues. The ends lost 3 bases at V and 1 base at J; junction bases unmatched: 5.